The TCR beta chain described here comes from a study of blood T cell repertoires in COVID-19. Study in general: Some COVID-19 samples were acute and others convalescent; all came from the United States, Italy and Spain.

TCRdb keeps only in-frame clones here, not all; method: immunoSEQ multiplex PCR. Of about 380,000 clones in the sample, more than 75% were seen once. The CDR3 length is 12 residues. Germline CDR1 and CDR2: MNHNS and SASEGT. Trimming took 2 bases from V and 3 from J, leaving 5 bases between them. This chain joins TRBV6-1 and TRBJ2-7; D remains unclear. This clonotype originated in a woman aged 18-29 years who had recovered from COVID-19. The specimen sequenced was PBMCs or T cells enriched from blood (not recorded which). The CDR3 loop reads CASSERYYEQYF. DNA for the CDR3: TGTGCCAGCAGTGAACGCTACTACGAGCAGTACTTC.